Each of the 9 T cell receptor beta chains below was sequenced from the same sample in a study of T-cell memory formation after mild COVID-19. TCRdb used MiXCR to reprocess the 5' RACE reads, holding one entry per CDR3 protein. Among just under 150,000 distinct CDR3 sequences listed, 6% to 7% were seen once. Sequenced material: PBMCs or a T cell subset sorted from them (not recorded which). The receptors stem from an adult woman who had mild COVID-19 (a few samples of this study predate the infection). Cell type and time point are not known.

This clonotype was counted ten times or more. V gene TRBV7-2 combines with J gene TRBJ2-7, with TRBD2 identical over 8 bases. This CDR3 has 15 residues. CDR1 and CDR2 (germline): SGHTA, FQGNSA. The V and J ends lost 4 bases and 4 bases, in that order; junction bases with no gene match: 9. The CDR3 nucleotides read TGTGCCAGCAGCTCGCCAGCGGGAGCAGGATACGAGCAGTACTTC. This codes for CASSSPAGAGYEQYF.

The CDR3, as DNA: TGTGCCAGCAGCTTAGTCCAGGCGGCTGGAAACACCATATATTTT. Translation: CASSLVQAAGNTIYF. The V gene is TRBV7-9, the J gene TRBJ1-3; unclear D gene. The germline V gene encodes CDR1 SEHNR and CDR2 FQNEAQ (reference sequence). Trimming removed 1 base from V and 2 bases from J, with 9 bases in between. The CDR3 consists of 15 residues.

In this sample, this clonotype turned up many times. This chain joins TRBV6-2 or TRBV6-3 and TRBJ1-2; D gene ambiguous. The germline CDR1 and CDR2 sequences are MNHEY and SVGEGT. V shed 0 bases and J shed 6 bases, with 11 bases lying between them. This CDR3 comprises 14 residues. CDR3 in amino acids: CASSYSRTVHGYTF. CDR3 nucleotide sequence: TGTGCCAGCAGTTACTCGAGAACAGTCCATGGCTACACCTTC.

This chain joins TRBV7-2 and TRBJ1-3; D remains ambiguous. Deletions cut 4 bases from V and 3 bases from J, with 13 bases between. The CDR3 consists of 15 residues. In germline, CDR1 is SGHTA, CDR2 FQGNSA. CDR3 sequence reads: CASSSHVGSGNTIYF. CDR3 sequence (DNA): TGTGCCAGCAGCTCCCACGTGGGGAGTGGAAACACCATATATTTT.

This clonotype has a handful of counts. The chain employs TRBV2 and TRBJ2-3; 10 bases align to TRBD1. Germline V lookup: CDR1 SNHLY, CDR2 FYNNEI. Losses at the gene ends were 6 bases for V and 1 base for J; bases not matched to a gene: 7. The CDR3 consists of 16 residues. CDR3 loop: CASRKGDRGGTDTQYF. DNA for the CDR3: TGTGCCAGCAGGAAGGGGGACAGGGGAGGCACAGATACGCAGTATTTT.

Only a few counts were recorded for this clonotype. DNA of the CDR3: TGTGCCAGCAGCCCCATGGCAGGAGGGTACAATGAGCAGTTCTTC. Amino acid sequence: CASSPMAGGYNEQFF. This chain joins TRBV7-3 and TRBJ2-1; a possible D gene is TRBD2 (6 bases). This CDR3 is 15 amino acids long. Germline CDR1 SGHTA, CDR2 FQGTGA. The ends were cut back, 5 bases at V and 4 bases at J, with 15 bases in the middle.

This clonotype was recorded at least ten times. The chain joins TRBV20-1 to TRBJ2-7; D is ambiguous. CDR1 DFQATT and CDR2 SNEGSKA come from the germline V gene (reference sequence). CDR3 size: 11 residues. Trimming shortened V by 7 bases and J by 4 bases, and 11 bases separated the two germline ends. The CDR3 nucleotides are TGCAGTGTGGAACGGATATACGAGCAGTACTTC. As protein: CSVERIYEQYF.

On this clonotype: Sequence at one end of the junction differs from germline and may be a read error. The chain employs TRBV15 and TRBJ2-1; D ambiguous. CDR1 is LNHNV and CDR2 is YYDKDF in the germline V gene (reference sequence). This CDR3 spans 12 amino acids. CDR3 nucleotide sequence: TGTGCCACCAGCAGAGAGAGGATGGGGTTGGTCTTC. Its translation: CATSRERMGLVF.

This clonotype showed up many times. This sequence joins TRBV6-5 and TRBJ1-1; perhaps TRBD1 as D (5 bases). Germline CDR1 is MNHEY and CDR2 is SVGAGI. V shed 9 bases and J shed 5 bases, with 19 bases lying between them. This CDR3 is built from 14 residues. Here the CDR3 DNA reads TGTGCCAGTTCCCGGGACCGGGCGTTAACTGAAGCTTTCTTT. It yields the protein CASSRDRALTEAFF.